The entry below describes one T cell receptor beta chain. This entry belongs to a study of blood T cell repertoires in COVID-19. CDR3 size: 14 residues. The germline V and J ends were trimmed by 3 bases and 2 bases, with 8 bases remaining between them. Germline-derived CDR1 and CDR2 are SGHTA and FQGNSA. Patients from Seattle were sampled longitudinally, starting during active infection. Original methodology: Amplification of reference gene primers was used by the study to estimate nucleated cell counts. Profiled with immunoSEQ multiplex PCR; TCRdb holds only in-frame clones, not every one. V, J and clone size reflect that table, while D and trimming were determined from the DNA. The table has under 200,000 clones, 70% to 80% seen once.

Sequencing input: peripheral blood. The rearrangement links TRBV7-2 to TRBJ1-5, with D possibly being TRBD1 (5 bases). The source of this sequence is a woman in her thirties or forties with COVID-19, enrolled during active disease. DNA for the CDR3: TGTGCCAGCAGCTTGACAGTAGGCAATCAGCCCCAGCATTTT. Encoded protein: CASSLTVGNQPQHF.